A selection of T cell receptor beta chains follows, all from one sample in a study of tumour-infiltrating T cells in Burkitt lymphoma. Repertoires were generated with immunoSEQ multiplex PCR, while TCRdb's copy carries only in-frame clones and drops some. The sample holds about 160 clones, more than 20% seen once. Specimen: tumor tissue. Receptor source: a human donor with Burkitt lymphoma. CDR3s include the opening cysteine and the closing phenylalanine or tryptophan. A D gene is named only where the DNA matches it firmly. Clone size, where shown, is once, few, many, or a class for clones that have expanded.

D	J	size	V	DNA	CDR3
NA	TRBJ2-6	few	TRBV6-1	TGTGCCAGCAGTCTACAAAGTCGGGCCAACGTCCTGACTTTC	CASSLQSRANVLTF
NA	TRBJ2-2	few	TRBV29-1	TGCAGCGTTCTAAGGGCTCAAGGGGAGCTGTTTTTT	CSVLRAQGELFF
TRBD2	TRBJ2-3	NA	TRBV9	TGTGCCAGCAGCCCCCGGGGGGGCCGGGGCACAGATACGCAGTATTTT	CASSPRGGRGTDTQYF
NA	TRBJ2-5	NA	TRBV7-2	TGTGCCAGCAGCTTAGGGCAGACATTCCAAGAGACCCAGTACTTC	CASSLGQTFQETQYF
TRBD1	TRBJ1-4	NA	TRBV28	TGTGCCAGCAGTCTGGGGGACAGGTTTGAAAAACTGTTTTTT	CASSLGDRFEKLFF
TRBD1	TRBJ1-6	NA	TRBV14	TGTGCCAGCAGCCATGTCGGGACAGGGTTGCCTTCACCCCTCCACTTT	CASSHVGTGLPSPLHF
NA	TRBJ2-1	few	TRBV5-4	TGTGCCAGCAGCGAGGGAGGCTCCTACAATGAGCAGTTCTTC	CASSEGGSYNEQFF
NA	TRBJ2-7	NA	TRBV21-1	TGTGCCAGCAGCAGCGGACTAGCGGCGGCCTACGAGCAGTACTTC	CASSSGLAAAYEQYF
TRBD2	TRBJ2-2	NA	TRBV6-6	TGTGCCAGCAGTTTTAAGCGGGGGGACACCGGGGAGCTGTTTTTT	CASSFKRGDTGELFF
TRBD1	TRBJ2-7	NA	TRBV7-9	TGTGCCAGCAGCCCGCCAGGGGGAGCGCCTCCCTACGAGCAGTACTTC	CASSPPGGAPPYEQYF
NA	TRBJ1-2	NA	TRBV29-1	TGCAGCGTTGACCGGGGGACGGACTACACCTTC	CSVDRGTDYTF
NA	TRBJ2-3	NA	TRBV18	TGTGCCAGCTCAGAAGATACGCAGTATTTT	CASSEDTQYF
NA	TRBJ1-1	few	TRBV6-6	TGTGCCAGCAGTTACTCGGGGGGATCTGAAGCTTTCTTT	CASSYSGGSEAFF
NA	TRBJ2-7	NA	TRBV6-6	TGTGCCAGTCGGGACTCCAGCTCCTACGAGCAGTACTTC	CASRDSSSYEQYF
TRBD2	TRBJ2-7	few	TRBV5-1	TGCGCCAGCAGCTTGGGGACTAGCGGGGGGTACTACGAGCAGTATTTC	CASSLGTSGGYYEQYF
NA	TRBJ1-5	NA	TRBV4-2	TGTGCCAGCAGCCCTCTTGGCCCGGCGAACAATCAGCCCCAGCATTTT	CASSPLGPANNQPQHF
TRBD1	TRBJ1-2	NA	TRBV11-2	TGTGCCAGCAGCTTGACCCCCGGGACAGGGAGTGGCTACACCTTC	CASSLTPGTGSGYTF
TRBD2	TRBJ2-7	NA	TRBV28	TGTGCCAGCAGTTTAACTAGCGGGAGTTACGAGCAGTACTTC	CASSLTSGSYEQYF
TRBD2	TRBJ2-7	NA	TRBV5-1	TGCGCCAGCAGCTTGGGGACTAGCGGGGGGTACTACGAGCAGTACTTC	CASSLGTSGGYYEQYF
NA	TRBJ2-7	few	TRBV14	TGTGCCAGCAGCGTCTTCGGGGGTATCTACGAGCAGTACTTC	CASSVFGGIYEQYF
NA	TRBJ2-5	NA	TRBV4-1	TGCGCCAGCAGCCAAGAGGGGGGCGCGGAGACCCAGTACTTC	CASSQEGGAETQYF
NA	TRBJ1-3	few	TRBV4-1	TGCGCCAGCAGCCAAGAGCTCATGTCGGACACCATATATTTT	CASSQELMSDTIYF
NA	TRBJ2-2	NA	TRBV5-1	TGCGCCAGCACCGACAGATCAACCACCGGGGAGCTGTTTTTT	CASTDRSTTGELFF
NA	TRBJ1-5	NA	TRBV5-4	TGTGCCAGCAGCCAGAGTCCCCACCAGCCCCAGCATTTT	CASSQSPHQPQHF
NA	TRBJ1-2	NA	TRBV9	TGTGCCAGCAGCGGTGCGGGGTTCATCGGCTATGGCTACACCTTC	CASSGAGFIGYGYTF
TRBD1	TRBJ2-7	few	TRBV7-9	TGTGCCAGCAGCACACGACAGGGTTTGAACGAGCAGTACTTC	CASSTRQGLNEQYF
NA	TRBJ1-3	NA	TRBV21-1	TGTGCCAGCGGACGATACAGACACCACTCTGGAAACACCATATATTTT	CASGRYRHHSGNTIYF
TRBD1	TRBJ2-7	NA	TRBV28	TGTGCCAGCAGGGTCGACAGGGCGCCTACCTACGAGCAGTACTTC	CASRVDRAPTYEQYF
NA	TRBJ2-7	few	TRBV9	TGTGCCAGCAGCGTAGGTCCCGCTATCGAGCAGTACTTC	CASSVGPAIEQYF
NA	TRBJ1-5	NA	TRBV5-8	TGTGCCAGCAGCTTGATCAATTCTAAGAAGTTCGATCAGCCCCAGCATTTT	CASSLINSKKFDQPQHF
NA	TRBJ2-5	few	TRBV6-5	TGTGCCAGCAGTTATACGGGTCTGGGAGGCGAGACCCAGTACTTC	CASSYTGLGGETQYF
TRBD1	TRBJ2-7	NA	TRBV4-1	TGCGCCAGCAGCCGGGTTACAGGGGCGAGCGAGCAGTACTTC	CASSRVTGASEQYF
TRBD2	TRBJ2-7	NA	TRBV28	TGTGCCAGCAGTTTCACTAGCGGGGGCTACGAGCAGTACTTC	CASSFTSGGYEQYF
NA	TRBJ1-2	NA	TRBV4-1	TGCGCCAGCAGCCAACTAGGTGTCGTGGGGGTTTGGGGCTACACCTTC	CASSQLGVVGVWGYTF
TRBD1	TRBJ1-2	once	TRBV7-3	TGTGCCAGCAGCCCCCAAGGGGGCGACTATGGCTACACCTTC	CASSPQGGDYGYTF
NA	TRBJ2-7	NA	TRBV7-9	TGTGCCAGCAGCGCACTAAATATTGGCTCCTACGAGCAGTACTTC	CASSALNIGSYEQYF
NA	TRBJ2-1	NA	TRBV7-2	TGTGCCAGCAGCGCTGACATATACAATGAGCAGTTCTTC	CASSADIYNEQFF
NA	TRBJ2-7	NA	TRBV5-4	TGTGCCAGCAGCTTAGGGGTGGGCTACGAGCAGTACTTC	CASSLGVGYEQYF
NA	TRBJ1-4	few	TRBV7-2	TGTGCCAGCAGCTTAAGTCAAGCAACTAATGAAAAACTGTTTTTT	CASSLSQATNEKLFF
NA	TRBJ2-1	once	TRBV11-1	TGTGCCAGCAGCTTAGGGGGGATTGAGCAGTTCTTC	CASSLGGIEQFF
NA	TRBJ2-2	NA	TRBV7-9	TGTGCCAGCAGCTTCGGGTCCGGGGAGCTGTTTTTT	CASSFGSGELFF
NA	TRBJ1-6	few	TRBV4-1	TGCGCCAGCAGCCTGAGGGGTGACAATTCACCCCTCCACTTT	CASSLRGDNSPLHF
NA	TRBJ2-4	NA	TRBV6-5	TGTGCCAGCAGTCATGGGGGGATTCAGTACTTC	CASSHGGIQYF
NA	TRBJ1-1	few	TRBV5-1	TGCGCCAGCAGCGAAGGGTGGAATGAAGTTTTCTTT	CASSEGWNEVFF
NA	TRBJ1-2	NA	TRBV6-1	TGTGCCAGCAGTGACCTTACAGGGACTCGAGGCTACACCTTC	CASSDLTGTRGYTF
NA	TRBJ2-1	NA	TRBV4-1	TGCGCCAGCAGCCAAGAATCAGGCAATGAGCAGTTCTTC	CASSQESGNEQFF